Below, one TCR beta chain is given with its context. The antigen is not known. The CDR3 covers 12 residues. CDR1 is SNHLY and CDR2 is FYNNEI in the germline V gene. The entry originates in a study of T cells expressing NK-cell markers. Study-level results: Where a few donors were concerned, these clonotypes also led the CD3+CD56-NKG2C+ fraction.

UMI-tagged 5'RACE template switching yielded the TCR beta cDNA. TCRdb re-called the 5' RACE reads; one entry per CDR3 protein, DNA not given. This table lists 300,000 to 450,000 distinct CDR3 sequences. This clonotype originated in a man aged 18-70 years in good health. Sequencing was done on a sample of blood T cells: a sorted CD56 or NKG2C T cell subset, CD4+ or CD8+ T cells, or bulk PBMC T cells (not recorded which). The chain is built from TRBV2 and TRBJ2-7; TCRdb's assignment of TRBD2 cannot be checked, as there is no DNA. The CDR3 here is CASRRAGYEQYF. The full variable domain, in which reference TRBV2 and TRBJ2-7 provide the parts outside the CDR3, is EPEVTQTPSHQVTQMGQEVILRCVPISNHLYFYWYRQILGQKVEFLVSFYNNEISEKSEIFDDQFSVERPDGSNFTLKIRSTKLEDSAMYFCASRRAGYEQYFGPGTRLTVT.